These 30 T cell receptor beta chains were sequenced from one sample in a study of shared clonotypes between healthy human individuals. TCRdb's table, derived via immunoSEQ multiplex PCR, lists solely in-frame clones and lacks some. In the table there are about 1 million clones, approximately 68% of which are singletons. Sequencing was carried out using memory CD4+ T cells sorted from blood. The subset is: CD45RA-negative fraction. The receptors shown here come from a man younger than 30 in good health.

This chain joins TRBV6-6 and TRBJ1-5; unclear D gene. V was clipped by 0 bases and J by 1 base, with 7 bases between them. The CDR3 sequence is 15 residues long. Germline values: CDR1 MNHNY, CDR2 SVGAGI (reference sequence). The CDR3 reads CASSYSGSSNQPQHF. The DNA for the CDR3 is TGTGCCAGCAGTTACTCGGGGTCAAGCAATCAGCCCCAGCATTTT.

Regarding this clone: The same CDR3 also results from other DNA sequences found in this sample. The V gene is TRBV11-2, the J gene TRBJ2-5; D might be TRBD1 or TRBD2, each matching 6 bases. CDR3 length equals 12 residues. V was clipped by 5 bases and J by 5 bases, with 9 bases between them. The germline CDR1 and CDR2 sequences are SGHAT and FQNNGV. CDR3 sequence (DNA): TGTGCCAGCAGCGGAGGGGGGGAGACCCAGTACTTC. Amino acid sequence: CASSGGGETQYF.

The rearrangement links TRBV27 to TRBJ1-5; D perhaps matches TRBD1 (6 bases). Looked up from germline, CDR1 is MNHEY and CDR2 is SMNVEV (reference sequence). V shed 3 bases and J shed 5 bases, with 20 bases lying between them. This CDR3 contains 17 residues. CDR3 in amino acids: CASSLQGGGAWHQPQHF. The CDR3, as DNA: TGTGCCAGCAGTTTGCAGGGCGGGGGCGCCTGGCATCAGCCCCAGCATTTT.

The CDR3 nucleotides are TGTGCCAGCAGCTCTGGACCCAGCTCCCCTATACACGAGCAGTACTTC. Translating gives CASSSGPSSPIHEQYF. The chain links TRBV7-2 to TRBJ2-7; D is ambiguous. V was pared by 4 bases and J by 5 bases, with 21 bases between. CDR3 length: 16 residues. CDR1 SGHTA and CDR2 FQGNSA come from the germline V gene.

Only one count was recorded for this clone. J is TRBJ2-1 and V is TRBV7-2; 8 positions match TRBD2. The CDR3 sequence is 17 residues long. The V segment lost 0 bases and the J segment 4 bases; nucleotides outside the gene matches: 8. Germline CDR1 SGHTA, CDR2 FQGNSA. As DNA, the CDR3 is TGTGCCAGCAGCTTAGCGGCCGCGGCGGGAGGTTACAATGAGCAGTTCTTC. As protein: CASSLAAAAGGYNEQFF.

The CDR3 spells CASSLDKDYAGVNEQFF. DNA of the CDR3: TGCGCCAGCAGCTTGGACAAAGACTACGCGGGAGTCAATGAGCAGTTCTTC. The chain links TRBV5-1 to TRBJ2-1, with TRBD2 matching over 7 bases. The germline gives CDR1 SGHRS, CDR2 YFSETQ. CDR3 length: 17 amino acids. V shed 0 bases, J shed 6 bases, and the junction held 12 bases outside the gene matches.

The sample holds one count of this clone. The genes are TRBV7-3 and TRBJ2-3; tentatively, D is TRBD2 (6 bases). This CDR3 has 15 amino acids. In germline, CDR1 is SGHTA, CDR2 FQGTGA. V was trimmed by 4 bases and J by 1 base, leaving 12 bases between them. CDR3 sequence: CASSYSTGGTDTQYF. The CDR3 DNA reads as TGTGCCAGCAGCTACTCCACGGGGGGCACAGATACGCAGTATTTT.

As concerns this clone: Other DNA sequences from this sample encode an identical CDR3 as well. The gene calls are TRBV4-3 and TRBJ1-1, with unresolved D. Germline V gene lookup returns CDR1 LGHNA and CDR2 YSLEER. The length of the CDR3 is 13 residues. V lost 3 bases to trimming and J lost 0 bases, with 5 bases between them. The CDR3 bases are TGCGCCAGCAGCCAGGTTATGAACACTGAAGCTTTCTTT. Amino acids: CASSQVMNTEAFF.

This clone was counted a single time. This chain joins TRBV5-1 and TRBJ2-5, with D hard to call. V lost 1 base and J 5 bases, leaving 12 bases between the germline ends. This CDR3 comprises 14 residues. Germline CDR1 reads SGHRS; CDR2 reads YFSETQ. The CDR3: CASSLNQALETQYF. In DNA, the CDR3 is TGCGCCAGCAGCTTGAATCAGGCCCTCGAGACCCAGTACTTC.

This clone was found a few times. The J gene is TRBJ1-2, the V gene TRBV6-6, with a tentative D call TRBD1 (5 bases). Germline CDR1 is MNHNY and CDR2 is SVGAGI (reference sequence). Trimming stripped 5 bases from V and 7 bases from J, with 14 bases between. The CDR3 totals 13 residues. CDR3: CASSPRDGGGYTF. The CDR3 DNA follows: TGTGCCAGCAGTCCCCGGGACGGTGGTGGCTACACCTTC.

The chain combines TRBV19 with TRBJ1-3, with a weak D call TRBD1 (5 bases). The CDR3 runs to 16 residues. Between the trimmed V and J ends, which lost 10 bases and 9 bases, there was a span of 28 bases. CDR1 LNHDA and CDR2 SQIVND come from the germline V gene (reference sequence). CDR3 residues: CAIRNPVTGGLPTIYF. The CDR3 bases are TGTGCCATTAGAAACCCGGTCACAGGCGGGCTTCCCACCATATATTTT.

The chain joins TRBV7-2 to TRBJ2-7; D is unresolved. Germline lookup yields CDR1 SGHTA and CDR2 FQGNSA. The CDR3 extends over 16 amino acids. V was clipped by 6 bases and J by 7 bases, with 25 bases between them. CDR3 nucleotide sequence: TGTGCCAGCAGACGAAGGCCCGACCTGGGGTCGGGTGAGCAGTACTTC. This gives the protein CASRRRPDLGSGEQYF.

This chain connects TRBV7-2 to TRBJ2-7; tentative D call: TRBD2 (5 bases). The V gene lost 1 base and the J gene lost 2 bases, with 15 bases spanning the gap. The CDR3 sequence is 16 residues long. Germline V lookup: CDR1 SGHTA, CDR2 FQGNSA. This chain's CDR3 is CASSLVSGTHTYEQYF. CDR3 DNA: TGTGCCAGCAGCTTAGTAAGCGGCACCCACACCTACGAGCAGTACTTC.

Concerning this clone: One junction end disagrees with the germline gene, perhaps due to a read error. This chain links TRBV7-9 with TRBJ2-2, with a possible D match to TRBD1 (6 bases). CDR1 SEHNR and CDR2 FQNEAQ come from the germline V gene (reference sequence). There are 15 residues in the CDR3. The CDR3 here is CASSLASGELRDLFF. The CDR3 DNA reads TGTGCCAGCAGCTTAGCGTCAGGGGAACTACGGGACCTGTTTTTT.

This chain joins TRBV5-1 and TRBJ2-7; 14 positions match TRBD2. Germline V gene lookup returns CDR1 SGHRS and CDR2 YFSETQ. The CDR3 is 15 residues long. V lost 5 bases to trimming and J lost 3 bases; unmatched junction nucleotides: 4. CDR3 sequence reads: CASSSGLAGDYEQYF. The CDR3 bases are TGCGCCAGCAGTTCGGGACTAGCGGGAGACTACGAGCAGTACTTC.

The V gene is TRBV6-4, the J gene TRBJ2-3, with D possibly matching TRBD1 (5 bases). The V gene lost 5 bases and the J gene lost 0 bases, with 12 bases spanning the gap. Germline CDR1 MRHNA, CDR2 SNTAGT. This CDR3 has 15 amino acids. The CDR3 DNA follows: TGTGCCAGCAGTCGACAGTTTTCTAGCACAGATACGCAGTATTTT. The encoded protein is CASSRQFSSTDTQYF.

V and J are TRBV19 and TRBJ2-3, with TRBD2 matching over 10 bases. The germline CDR1 and CDR2 sequences are LNHDA and SQIVND (reference sequence). J gave up 3 bases and V 7 bases, and 7 bases lay outside the gene matches. The CDR3 is 15 amino acids. CDR3 nucleotides: TGTGCCAGTACCCCAGCGGGAGGGCCGACAGATACGCAGTATTTT. It codes for CASTPAGGPTDTQYF. Complete variable domain (other parts from reference TRBV19 and TRBJ2-3): DGGITQSPKYLFRKEGQNVTLSCEQNLNHDAMYWYRQDPGQGLRLIYYSQIVNDFQKGDIAEGYSVSREKKESFPLTVTSAQKNPTAFYLCASTPAGGPTDTQYFGPGTRLTVL.

This chain uses TRBV6-5 with TRBJ1-4, with D perhaps TRBD1 (5 bases). This CDR3 region has 12 residues. CDR1 is MNHEY, CDR2 SVGAGI, per germline. V was shortened by 6 bases and J by 7 bases, with 9 bases between the two germline ends. CDR3 sequence: CASSRDLEKLFF. The CDR3 DNA follows: TGTGCCAGCAGCCGGGACCTTGAAAAACTGTTTTTT.

This chain links TRBV6-1 with TRBJ1-3, with D tentatively TRBD1 (5 bases). V was cut by 4 bases and J by 1 base, with 20 bases left in between. The CDR3 has 18 amino acids. Germline lookup yields CDR1 MNHNS and CDR2 SASEGT. In DNA form, the CDR3 reads TGTGCCAGCAGTGGCACCAGGGCCGACTGGGCTTCTGGAAACACCATATATTTT. Translation gives CASSGTRADWASGNTIYF.

The V and J genes are TRBV21-1 and TRBJ1-4. TRBV21-1 is termed a pseudogene. The CDR3 loop spans 20 amino acids. The CDR3 reads CASSKKEAGRAFLHNEKLFF. As DNA, the CDR3 is TGTGCCAGCAGCAAAAAGGAGGCGGGCAGGGCATTCCTTCATAATGAAAAACTGTTTTTT.

This chain connects TRBV4-2 to TRBJ2-3; possible D gene TRBD2, 6 bases. This CDR3 comprises 15 residues. Germline CDR1 and CDR2: LGHNA and YNFKEQ. The V end was cut by 4 bases, the J end by 0 bases, with 11 bases between. The CDR3 coding sequence is TGTGCCAGCAGCCGGGGACTGACTAGCACAGATACGCAGTATTTT. Translation gives CASSRGLTSTDTQYF.

V usage is TRBV7-8 and J usage is TRBJ1-6; 7 bases are a match to TRBD1. The CDR3 length is 15 residues. After removal of 6 bases from V and 7 bases from J, the junction contained 9 bases not matched to a gene. Germline V gene data show CDR1 as SGHVS and CDR2 as FQNEAQ. CDR3 amino acids: CASRLLQGSNSPLHF. CDR3 DNA: TGTGCCAGCAGACTACTACAGGGGTCAAATTCACCCCTCCACTTT.

The rearrangement joins TRBV30 to TRBJ1-1; possible D gene TRBD1, 5 bases. Germline CDR1 and CDR2: GTSNPN and SVGIG (reference sequence). With 0 bases removed from V and 5 bases from J, the gap between germline ends came to 16 bases. This CDR3 region has 15 residues. Here the CDR3 DNA reads TGTGCCTGGAGTGTACAGAAGGGGAGGATAACTGAAGCTTTCTTT. Translation gives CAWSVQKGRITEAFF.

This chain joins TRBV15 and TRBJ2-2, with D uncertain. The CDR3 covers 14 residues. CDR1 is LNHNV and CDR2 is YYDKDF in the germline V gene (reference sequence). With 0 bases removed from V and 4 bases from J, the gap between germline ends came to 6 bases. For the CDR3, the DNA is TGTGCCACCAGCAGAGAAGCGTTCACCGGGGAGCTGTTTTTT. Translation: CATSREAFTGELFF.

V gene TRBV15 combines with J gene TRBJ1-5; D gene uncertain. Germline V lookup: CDR1 LNHNV, CDR2 YYDKDF (reference sequence). Trimming took 0 bases from V and 4 from J, leaving 16 bases between them. This CDR3 has 17 amino acids. The CDR3 sequence is CATSRDARGWGNQPQHF. The CDR3 DNA is TGTGCCACCAGCAGAGATGCCCGGGGATGGGGAAATCAGCCCCAGCATTTT.

The chain combines TRBV2 with TRBJ1-1; a possible D gene is TRBD1 (5 bases). The length of the CDR3 is 15 residues. V was cut by 7 bases and J by 5 bases, with 20 bases left in between. Germline CDR1 is SNHLY and CDR2 is FYNNEI. Written as DNA, the CDR3 is TGTGCCAGCACCCCCCAGGGACGTAGAGTTACTGAAGCTTTCTTT. It specifies CASTPQGRRVTEAFF.

This clone was observed a handful of times. Within the sample, other DNA sequences also encode this same CDR3. V is TRBV18 and J is TRBJ2-2; 7 bases are shared with TRBD1. CDR1 and CDR2 (germline): KGHSH, LQKENI. Trimming took 1 base from V and 3 from J; bases not matched to a gene: 2. The CDR3 spans 15 residues. Here the CDR3 reads CASSPQGADTGELFF. CDR3 DNA sequence: TGTGCCAGCTCACCACAGGGGGCGGACACCGGGGAGCTGTTTTTT. The full variable domain, rest sourced from reference TRBV18 and TRBJ2-2, is NAGVMQNPRHLVRRRGQEARLRCSPMKGHSHVYWYRQLPEEGLKFMVYLQKENIIDESGMPKERFSAEFPKEGPSILRIQQVVRGDSAAYFCASSPQGADTGELFFGEGSRLTVL.

In nucleotides, the CDR3 is TGTGCCAGCAGCCAACCTGGGGTGCACGAGCAGTACTTC. Protein sequence: CASSQPGVHEQYF. The chain employs TRBV7-2 and TRBJ2-7; D gene unclear. The germline gives CDR1 SGHTA, CDR2 FQGNSA. The CDR3 is 13 amino acids. Between the trimmed V and J ends, which lost 5 bases and 5 bases, there was a span of 13 bases.

This clone turned up a few times. The V call is TRBV7-2, the J call TRBJ2-6; either TRBD1 or TRBD2 may fit D (5 bases each). Trimming stripped 1 base from V and 4 bases from J, with 14 bases between. The CDR3 extends over 17 amino acids. Germline CDR1 and CDR2: SGHTA and FQGNSA. For the CDR3, the DNA is TGTGCCAGCAGCTTAGGGGGGTTCGGTTTAGGGGCCAACGTCCTGACTTTC. Its protein product is CASSLGGFGLGANVLTF.

Here the CDR3 reads CASSLGPSNQPQHF. The DNA of the CDR3 is TGTGCCAGCAGTTTAGGCCCTAGCAATCAGCCCCAGCATTTT. This chain links TRBV28 with TRBJ1-5; D not certain. The CDR3 has 14 residues. Germline V CDR1 and CDR2: MDHEN, SYDVKM. V lost 2 bases, J lost 0 bases, and 5 bases lay in between.